The following is a T cell receptor beta chain sequence with its context. The antigen it recognizes is unknown. The input lacks base qualities; no much larger clone sits a single base away. Reading from cysteine to phenylalanine, the CDR3 counts 15 amino acids. Only the CDR3 region is kept as DNA, spanning 45 bases read in frame from base 1. The germline V gene specifies SGHRS as CDR1 and YFSETQ as CDR2. V and J lose 3 bases and 8 bases, and a span of 18 bases separates them. Preparation of the library involved the immunoSEQ multiplex PCR assay. TCRdb provides this immuneACCESS table in a form limited to in-frame rearrangements. Some clones are lacking; in checked studies, under half of them reflect an unresolved V gene, and why the rest are absent is not known. The sample table contains about 27,000 clones; only one count was recorded for around 75% of them. The ten biggest clones cover about 2% of the sample.

The record originates from a study of preoperative IRX-2 immunotherapy in early breast cancer (dated by TCRdb to the late 2010s). This specimen's treatment or condition label, interpreted: preoperative locoregional IRX-2 cytokine immunotherapy. The samples were obtained from a phase Ib study that tested preoperative, locoregional IRX-2 cytokine immunotherapy designed to prime immune responses. The donors were early-stage breast cancer patients who were given IRX-2 prior to surgery. Recombination connected TRBV5-1 to TRBJ2-1; the D region possibly corresponds to TRBD2 (6 bases align). Sample: lymph node tissue, taken before IRX-2 immunotherapy. This receptor was taken from a human donor with breast cancer. The CDR3 protein is CASSSLRLDRDEQFF. The bases are TGCGCCAGCAGCTCCCTTCGACTAGATCGGGATGAGCAGTTCTTC. The full variable domain, with segments outside the CDR3 supplied by the reference TRBV5-1 and TRBJ2-1 proteins, appears as KAGVTQTPRYLIKTRGQQVTLSCSPISGHRSVSWYQQTPGQGLQFLFEYFSETQRNKGNFPGRFSGRQFSNSRSEMNVSTLELGDSALYLCASSSLRLDRDEQFFGPGTRLTVL.